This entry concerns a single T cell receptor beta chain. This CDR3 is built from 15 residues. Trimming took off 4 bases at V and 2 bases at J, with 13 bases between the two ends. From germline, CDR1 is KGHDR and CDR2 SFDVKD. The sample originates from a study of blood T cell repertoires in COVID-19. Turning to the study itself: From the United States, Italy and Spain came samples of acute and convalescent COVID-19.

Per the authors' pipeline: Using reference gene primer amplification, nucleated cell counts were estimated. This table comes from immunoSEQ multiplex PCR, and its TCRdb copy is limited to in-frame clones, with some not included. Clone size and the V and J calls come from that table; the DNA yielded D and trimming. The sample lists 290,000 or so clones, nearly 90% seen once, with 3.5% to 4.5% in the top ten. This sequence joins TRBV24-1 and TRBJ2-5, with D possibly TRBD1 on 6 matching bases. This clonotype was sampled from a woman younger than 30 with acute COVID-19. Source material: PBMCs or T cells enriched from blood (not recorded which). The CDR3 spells CATSDQRQVQETQYF. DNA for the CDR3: TGTGCCACCAGTGACCAGAGACAGGTACAAGAGACCCAGTACTTC.